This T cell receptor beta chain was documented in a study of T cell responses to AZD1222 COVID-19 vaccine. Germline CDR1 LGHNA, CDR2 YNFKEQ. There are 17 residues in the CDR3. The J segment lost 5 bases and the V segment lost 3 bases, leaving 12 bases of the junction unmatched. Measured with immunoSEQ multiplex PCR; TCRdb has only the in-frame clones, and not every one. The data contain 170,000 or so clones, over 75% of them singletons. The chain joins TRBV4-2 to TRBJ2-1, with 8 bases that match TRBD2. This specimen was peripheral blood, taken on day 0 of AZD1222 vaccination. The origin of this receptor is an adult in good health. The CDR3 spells CASSHGWRGAGDNEQFF. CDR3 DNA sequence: TGTGCCAGCAGCCATGGGTGGCGGGGGGCAGGAGACAATGAGCAGTTCTTC.